This T cell receptor (beta chain) appears in the sequencing data of a study of T-cell reconstitution after alpha-beta-depleted transplantation in children. This clonotype was detected a few times. Antigen unknown. The study's findings and limits: Day-60 TCRbeta diversity that was high in some patients was derived from surviving recipient T cells and thymic progenitors.

Construction of the TCRbeta library involved unique molecular identifiers. TCRdb re-derived calls from the PCR reads in MiXCR, one entry per CDR3 protein. The table has 750,000 to 950,000 distinct CDR3 sequences, roughly 15% seen once. The V end lost 0 bases, the J end lost 4 bases, and 11 bases lay between the germline ends. Per the germline V gene, CDR1 is SGHRS and CDR2 is YFSETQ. The CDR3 sequence is 15 residues long. The source is a male patient under 18 who had a stem cell transplant for acute lymphoblastic leukemia, so the T cells may come from the graft donor. The sample was PBMCs, mostly from graft donor cells, taken 360 days after TCRalphabeta/CD19-depleted stem cell transplant. The chain combines TRBV5-1 with TRBJ2-1; D is undetermined. CDR3 coding DNA: TGCGCCAGCAGCTTGGAGGATAGCAGGTACAATGAGCAGTTCTTC. It codes for CASSLEDSRYNEQFF.